This T cell receptor (beta chain) was obtained from a study of blood T cell repertoires in COVID-19. On the study more broadly: Whether acute or convalescent, the COVID-19 samples came from the United States, Italy and Spain.

This clone appeared once. Enrolled through a virtual design, the participants were between roughly 18 and 100 years of age and came from roughly 22 US areas. Cohort assignment relied on participant-reported clinical history. Original processing notes: How many nucleated cells were present was estimated from reference gene primer amplification. TCRdb's copy holds only in-frame clones and misses some; the assay was immunoSEQ multiplex PCR. The V and J calls and the clone size are those of that table, but D and trimming were determined from the DNA. The table lists 200,000 to 250,000 clones, approximately 78% of them singletons. The origin of this receptor is a man aged 35 to 55 who had recovered from COVID-19. What was sequenced was PBMCs or T cells enriched from blood (not recorded which).

The CDR3 spells CASSPRTGEAGYTF. In DNA, the CDR3 is TGTGCCAGTAGTCCTCGGACAGGGGAGGCGGGCTACACCTTC. J is TRBJ1-2 and V is TRBV19, with 9 positions matching TRBD1. V shed 5 bases, J shed 8 bases, and the junction held 9 bases outside the gene matches. From germline, CDR1 is LNHDA and CDR2 SQIVND (reference sequence). The CDR3 is 14 residues long.